These 19 T cell receptor beta chains were sequenced from one sample in a study of preoperative IRX-2 immunotherapy in early breast cancer. The treatment is: preoperative locoregional IRX-2 cytokine immunotherapy. Sequencing used immunoSEQ multiplex PCR; TCRdb keeps in-frame clones, though not all of them. The table records around 3,000 clones, 70% to 85% of them present only once. The source was tumor tissue, collected after IRX-2 immunotherapy. Receptors originate from a human donor with breast cancer.

The rearrangement links TRBV12-5 to TRBJ1-5; possibly TRBD1 for D (6 bases). CDR3 length: 15 amino acids. The germline V gene has CDR1 LGHNT and CDR2 FRNRAP. Trimming removed 0 bases at V and 3 bases at J, with 9 bases between. The CDR3 protein is CASGLVTGTNQPQHF. In nucleotides, the CDR3 is TGTGCTAGTGGTTTGGTAACAGGGACCAATCAGCCCCAGCATTTT.

The chain links TRBV6-8 to TRBJ1-5; D is undetermined. The germline V gene has CDR1 MNHGY and CDR2 SAAAGT. This CDR3 comprises 17 residues. V lost 3 bases, J lost 4 bases, and 19 bases lay in between. The CDR3 region has the DNA TGTGCCAGCAGTTATAGGATACGGCCCTCCTTGAATCAGCCCCAGCATTTT. Protein: CASSYRIRPSLNQPQHF.

This clone has only one observation. The V gene is TRBV11-3, the J gene TRBJ2-3, with D unclear. This CDR3 region has 14 residues. Germline CDR1 and CDR2: SGHNT and YENEEA. The V end lost 6 bases, the J end lost 7 bases, and 17 bases lay between the germline ends. CDR3 DNA sequence: TGTGCCAGCAGTCCAACCCCAGACCGAAATACGCAGTATTTT. This encodes CASSPTPDRNTQYF. Complete variable domain (other parts from reference TRBV11-3 and TRBJ2-3): EAGVVQSPRYKIIEKKQPVAFWCNPISGHNTLYWYLQNLGQGPELLIRYENEEAVDDSQLPKDRFSAERLKGVDSTLKIQPAELGDSAVYLCASSPTPDRNTQYFGPGTRLTVL.

The rearrangement uses TRBV6-8 and TRBJ1-1, with unresolved D. Per germline, CDR1 MNHGY and CDR2 SAAAGT. This CDR3 spans 13 amino acids. V shed 5 bases and J shed 1 base, with 8 bases lying between them. DNA of the CDR3: TGTGCCAGCAGTCGGACGGGGAACACTGAAGCTTTCTTT. This encodes CASSRTGNTEAFF.

For this clone: The junction departs from germline at one end; a sequencing error may be responsible. The V and J genes are TRBV15 and TRBJ2-3; no firm D call. Germline loops: CDR1 LNHNV, CDR2 YYDKDF (reference sequence). The CDR3 is made up of 14 amino acids. Here the CDR3 DNA reads TGTGCCAGCAGCTCCACGCGACTGTCAGATACGCAGTATTTT. This codes for CASSSTRLSDTQYF. The variable domain in full, with the rest retrieved from reference TRBV15 and TRBJ2-3, is DAMVIQNPRYQVTQFGKPVTLSCSQTLNHNVMYWYQQKSSQAPKLLFHYYDKDFNNEADTPDNFQSRRPNTSFCFLDIRSPGLGDTAMYLCASSSTRLSDTQYFGPGTRLTVL.

V usage is TRBV19 and J usage is TRBJ1-5; D may be TRBD1 (6 bases). This CDR3 has 15 amino acids. Germline V CDR1 and CDR2: LNHDA, SQIVND (reference sequence). The V end was cut by 0 bases, the J end by 6 bases, with 12 bases between. The CDR3 here is CASSIDPRTVQPQHF. In DNA form, the CDR3 reads TGTGCCAGTAGTATAGACCCCCGGACAGTTCAGCCCCAGCATTTT.

The chain uses TRBV6-7 and TRBJ2-2; 10 bases are a match to TRBD1. TRBV6-7 is noted as an ORF with a role that remains uncertain. Trimming cost V 10 bases and J 1 base; bases outside gene matches: 3. There are 14 residues in the CDR3. CDR3 in DNA: TGTGCCACTGACAGGGGGCAGAACACCGGGGAGCTGTTTTTT. Amino acids: CATDRGQNTGELFF.

CDR3 amino acids: CASSITGRATTDTQYF. The CDR3 coding sequence is TGTGCCAGTAGTATAACGGGACGGGCCACCACAGATACGCAGTATTTT. The rearrangement joins TRBV19 to TRBJ2-3, with D possibly being TRBD1 or TRBD2 (5 bases each). Germline V gives CDR1 LNHDA, CDR2 SQIVND (reference sequence). With 2 bases removed from V and 2 bases from J, the gap between germline ends came to 14 bases. The CDR3 loop spans 16 amino acids.

In its sample, this clone was seen a few times. This rearrangement joins TRBV11-3 to TRBJ1-4, with D tentatively TRBD1 (5 bases). CDR3 length equals 16 residues. The germline V and J ends were trimmed by 3 bases and 0 bases, with 11 bases remaining between them. From germline, CDR1 is SGHNT and CDR2 YENEEA. The CDR3 DNA reads TGTGCCAGCAGCTTTGGACAAGTAGCAACTAATGAAAAACTGTTTTTT. It translates to CASSFGQVATNEKLFF.

The rearrangement uses TRBV11-3 and TRBJ2-1; tentative D call: TRBD2 (5 bases). Germline CDR1 SGHNT, CDR2 YENEEA. There are 16 residues in the CDR3. The V gene lost 5 bases and the J gene lost 2 bases, with 16 bases spanning the gap. As DNA, the CDR3 is TGTGCCAGCAGCGGACCCCAGGCAGCGGCCTACAATGAGCAGTTCTTC. Translation gives CASSGPQAAAYNEQFF.

This chain links TRBV11-3 with TRBJ2-4; 14 bases line up with TRBD2. CDR3 length: 15 residues. Germline-derived CDR1 and CDR2 are SGHNT and YENEEA. Trimming took 6 bases from V and 4 from J; bases not matched to a gene: 2. DNA of the CDR3: TGTGCCAGCAGTGGGACTAGCGGGGGAAAAAACATTCAGTACTTC. It codes for CASSGTSGGKNIQYF.

The V gene is TRBV6-8, the J gene TRBJ2-5; TRBD1 matches at 8 bases. The trim removed 6 bases at V and 9 bases at J, leaving 12 bases unmatched. The CDR3 covers 14 residues. The germline CDR1 and CDR2 sequences are MNHGY and SAAAGT. The CDR3 spells CASSRDRRVSAQYF. CDR3 DNA: TGTGCCAGCAGCCGGGACAGGAGAGTTTCGGCCCAGTACTTC.

The rearrangement uses TRBV28 and TRBJ2-6; no clear D gene. Germline CDR1 reads MDHEN; CDR2 reads SYDVKM. This CDR3 comprises 15 residues. The V gene lost 2 bases and the J gene lost 2 bases, with 7 bases spanning the gap. The CDR3 reads CASSLPLAGANVLTF. The CDR3 coding sequence is TGTGCCAGCAGTTTACCCCTCGCTGGGGCCAACGTCCTGACTTTC.

This clone is deemed large. The rearrangement uses TRBV14 and TRBJ2-7, with D possibly being TRBD2 (6 bases). The CDR3 sequence is 13 residues long. V lost 5 bases and J 0 bases, leaving 8 bases between the germline ends. CDR1 and CDR2 from the germline V gene are SGHDN and FVKESK. The CDR3 sequence: CASSYGSSYEQYF. The CDR3 DNA sequence: TGTGCCAGCAGCTACGGGAGCTCCTACGAGCAGTACTTC.

This clone was seen only once. The chain has TRBV1 and TRBJ2-5; TRBD2 was called by the table and not checked on the DNA. TRBV1 is flagged as a pseudogene. The CDR3 length is 13 residues. CDR3 DNA: TGCGCCAGCAGCCAAGCGGGGGATGAGACCCAGTACTTC. Amino acid sequence: CASSQAGDETQYF.

The chain joins TRBV6-8 to TRBJ1-1, with TRBD1 as a possible D gene (5 bases). There are 13 residues in the CDR3. Germline CDR1 is MNHGY and CDR2 is SAAAGT. V was trimmed by 7 bases and J by 4 bases, leaving 13 bases between them. CDR3: CASTAPGGTEAFF. The CDR3 DNA reads as TGTGCCAGCACCGCCCCGGGGGGCACTGAAGCTTTCTTT.

The chain links TRBV19 to TRBJ2-5; TRBD1 or TRBD2 may be the D gene (6 bases each). The CDR3 runs 16 residues. Looked up from germline, CDR1 is LNHDA and CDR2 is SQIVND (reference sequence). Trimming stripped 5 bases from V and 2 bases from J, with 18 bases between. In nucleotides, the CDR3 is TGTGCCAGTAGTCCCTTGAGGAGGGGGAGGCAAGAGACCCAGTACTTC. Amino acid sequence: CASSPLRRGRQETQYF.

This sequence joins TRBV11-3 and TRBJ1-1; D remains unclear. Trimming shortened V by 5 bases and J by 1 base, and 14 bases separated the two germline ends. Germline CDR1 SGHNT, CDR2 YENEEA. The CDR3 has 15 amino acids. The CDR3 sequence: CASSRSSRSNTEAFF. In DNA form, the CDR3 reads TGTGCCAGCAGCCGTTCATCCAGGTCGAACACTGAAGCTTTCTTT.

The V gene is TRBV6-8, the J gene TRBJ1-4; D not resolved. Looked up from germline, CDR1 is MNHGY and CDR2 is SAAAGT. The CDR3 totals 14 residues. V shed 7 bases and J shed 3 bases, with 12 bases lying between them. The CDR3 loop reads CASNRAFSNEKLFF. CDR3 sequence (DNA): TGTGCCAGCAATCGAGCCTTTTCTAATGAAAAACTGTTTTTT.